Sequencing of this T cell receptor (beta chain) was carried out in a study of high-grade serous ovarian cancer treatment subgroups. Here immunoSEQ multiplex PCR was the method, and the copy in TCRdb shows in-frame clones only, minus some. Of more than 35,000 clones listed, roughly 83% are singletons. This CDR3 comprises 14 residues. Per germline, CDR1 SGHAT and CDR2 FQNNGV. Trimming stripped 5 bases from V and 2 bases from J, with 12 bases between. Tumor samples were obtained before definitive surgery or chemotherapy. V and J are TRBV11-2 and TRBJ1-2; no firm D call. The sequencing input was tumor tissue. This TCR was recovered from a human donor with high-grade serous ovarian cancer. The CDR3 coding sequence is TGTGCCAGCAGCACCCCAGGAGAGAACTATGGCTACACCTTC. Translated, it gives CASSTPGENYGYTF. The complete variable domain, with remaining parts taken from reference TRBV11-2 and TRBJ1-2, reads EAGVAQSPRYKIIEKRQSVAFWCNPISGHATLYWYQQILGQGPKLLIQFQNNGVVDDSQLPKDRFSAERLKGVDSTLKIQPAKLEDSAVYLCASSTPGENYGYTFGSGTRLTVV.